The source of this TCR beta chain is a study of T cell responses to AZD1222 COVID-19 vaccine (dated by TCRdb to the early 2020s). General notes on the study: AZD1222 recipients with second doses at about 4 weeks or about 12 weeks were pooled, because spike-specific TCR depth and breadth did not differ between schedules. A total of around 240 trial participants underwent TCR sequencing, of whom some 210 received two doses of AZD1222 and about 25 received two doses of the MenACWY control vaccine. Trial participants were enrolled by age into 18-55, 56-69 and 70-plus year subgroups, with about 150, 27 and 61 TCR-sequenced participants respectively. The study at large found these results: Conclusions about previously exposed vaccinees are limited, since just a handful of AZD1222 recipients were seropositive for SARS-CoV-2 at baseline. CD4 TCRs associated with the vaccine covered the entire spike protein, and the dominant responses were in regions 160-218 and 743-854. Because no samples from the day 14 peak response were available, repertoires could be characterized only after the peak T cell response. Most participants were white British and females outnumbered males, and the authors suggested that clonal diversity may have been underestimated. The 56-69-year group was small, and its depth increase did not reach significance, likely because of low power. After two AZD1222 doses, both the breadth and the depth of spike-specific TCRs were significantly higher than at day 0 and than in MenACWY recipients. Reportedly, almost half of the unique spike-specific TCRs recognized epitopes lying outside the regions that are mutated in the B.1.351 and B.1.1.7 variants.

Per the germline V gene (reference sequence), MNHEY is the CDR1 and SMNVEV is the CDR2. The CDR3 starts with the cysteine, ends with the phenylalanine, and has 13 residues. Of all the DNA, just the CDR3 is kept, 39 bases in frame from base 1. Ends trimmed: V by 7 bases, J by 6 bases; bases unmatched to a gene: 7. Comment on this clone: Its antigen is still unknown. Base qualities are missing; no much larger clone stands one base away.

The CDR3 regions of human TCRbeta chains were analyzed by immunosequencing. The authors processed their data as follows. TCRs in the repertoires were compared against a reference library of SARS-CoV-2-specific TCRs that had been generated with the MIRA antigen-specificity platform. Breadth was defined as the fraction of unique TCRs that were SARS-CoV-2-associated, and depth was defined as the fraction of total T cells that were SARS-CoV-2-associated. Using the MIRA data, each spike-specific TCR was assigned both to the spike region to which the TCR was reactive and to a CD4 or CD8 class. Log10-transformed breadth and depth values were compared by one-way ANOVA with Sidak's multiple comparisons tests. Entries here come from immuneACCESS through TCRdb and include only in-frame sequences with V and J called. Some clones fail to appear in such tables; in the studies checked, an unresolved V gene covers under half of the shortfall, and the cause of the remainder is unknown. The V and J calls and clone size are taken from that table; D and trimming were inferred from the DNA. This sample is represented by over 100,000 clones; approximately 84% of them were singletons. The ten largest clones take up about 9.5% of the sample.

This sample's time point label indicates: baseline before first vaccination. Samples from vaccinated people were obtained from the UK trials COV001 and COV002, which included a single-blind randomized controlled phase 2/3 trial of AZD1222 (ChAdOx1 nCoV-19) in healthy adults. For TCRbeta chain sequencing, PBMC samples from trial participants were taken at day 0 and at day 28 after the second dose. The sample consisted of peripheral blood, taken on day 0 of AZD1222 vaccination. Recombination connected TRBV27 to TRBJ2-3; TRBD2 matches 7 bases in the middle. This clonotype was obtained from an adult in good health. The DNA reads TGTGCCAGCACCCCTACTAGCGACGATACGCAGTATTTT. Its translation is CASTPTSDDTQYF.